This T cell receptor beta chain was sequenced during a study of beta chain features in type 1 diabetes. Turning to the study itself: There were 107,917,701 sorted cells examined across all samples.

General observations from the study: Shorter TCRB CDR3s, moderately but significantly so, marked every one of the four CD4+ subsets in Type 1 diabetes patients.

Blood was collected once per donor into heparin, averaging roughly 110 mL. CD45RO/CCR7/CD25/CD127/CD95/CD27 separated CD4+ naive, central memory, regulatory and stem cell-like memory cells by sorting. Every bit of the isolated RNA underwent reverse transcription, so sequencing read expressed TCRB transcripts. Generated by immunoSEQ multiplex PCR, the TCRdb table keeps only in-frame clones and is missing some. Here the sample spans 280,000 or so clones, 14% to 15% being singletons. Notes on this clone: Antigen specificity is unknown.

The TCR was taken from a young man with type 1 diabetes. The sequenced sample was naive CD4+ T cells from blood.

CDR3 residues: CASSLDHYQNSPLHF. The CDR3 DNA sequence: TGTGCCAGCAGCCTAGACCATTACCAGAATTCACCCCTCCACTTT. This chain links TRBV7-2 with TRBJ1-6; D remains unclear. Germline V gene data show CDR1 as SGHTA and CDR2 as FQGNSA. The CDR3 is 15 residues long. The V end lost 5 bases, the J end lost 7 bases, and 15 bases lay between the germline ends.